These 18 T cell receptor beta chains share one sample of origin, sequenced in a study of T cell responses to AZD1222 COVID-19 vaccine. Sequenced by immunoSEQ multiplex PCR; TCRdb stores in-frame clones only, minus some. The sample consists of 130,000 or so clones, about nine tenths of them appearing once. The material was peripheral blood, obtained on day 0 of AZD1222 vaccination. The receptors stem from an adult in good health.

J is TRBJ1-2 and V is TRBV2, with no clear D. CDR1 is SNHLY, CDR2 FYNNEI, per germline. Trimming took off 6 bases at V and 5 bases at J, with 16 bases between the two ends. This CDR3 is built from 14 residues. CDR3 in amino acids: CASRQIQTEYGYTF. Here the CDR3 DNA reads TGTGCCAGCAGACAGATTCAGACTGAGTATGGCTACACCTTC.

The rearrangement uses TRBV7-3 and TRBJ2-2; unclear D gene. V was shortened by 6 bases and J by 7 bases, with 9 bases between the two germline ends. The V gene's germline CDR1 is SGHTA and CDR2 FQGTGA. CDR3 length: 12 residues. The CDR3 here is CASRLASGELFF. CDR3 nucleotides: TGTGCCAGCAGATTAGCTAGCGGGGAGCTGTTTTTT.

The chain uses TRBV7-9 and TRBJ1-2, with D uncertain. Germline V gene sequence: CDR1 SEHNR, CDR2 FQNEAQ (reference sequence). V was clipped by 5 bases and J by 8 bases, with 15 bases between them. This CDR3 has 13 amino acids. DNA of the CDR3: TGTGCCAGCAGCCCCCCCCTTTGGGGAGGCTACACCTTC. Translation gives CASSPPLWGGYTF.

This clone occurred many times. The genes are TRBV6-5 and TRBJ2-7; a possible D gene is TRBD1 (6 bases). CDR3 length: 13 amino acids. Germline CDR1 reads MNHEY; CDR2 reads SVGAGI. V lost 6 bases, J lost 3 bases, and 12 bases lay in between. The CDR3 spells CASRQTGFYEQYF. As DNA, the CDR3 is TGTGCCAGCAGGCAGACAGGATTCTACGAGCAGTACTTC.

This chain uses TRBV19 with TRBJ2-3, with 7 bases fitting TRBD2. V was clipped by 3 bases and J by 4 bases; unmatched bases: 4. The CDR3 extends over 14 amino acids. Germline V lookup: CDR1 LNHDA, CDR2 SQIVND (reference sequence). Here the CDR3 DNA reads TGTGCCAGTAGTATCGGGGCGGGGGCAGATACGCAGTATTTT. Translation gives CASSIGAGADTQYF.

This clone was seen more than once but under ten times. V usage is TRBV18 and J usage is TRBJ2-2; D remains unclear. Germline V gene sequence: CDR1 KGHSH, CDR2 LQKENI. This CDR3 has 16 residues. V was cut by 6 bases and J by 2 bases, with 16 bases left in between. CDR3 in DNA: TGTGCCAGCTCCTCAACCGGGTCTTATAACACCGGGGAGCTGTTTTTT. This sequence encodes CASSSTGSYNTGELFF.

The CDR3 bases are TGTGCCAGCAGCTCCACAGAACAAGAGACCCAGTACTTC. This gives the protein CASSSTEQETQYF. The chain couples TRBV7-9 to TRBJ2-5, with unresolved D. The germline V gene encodes CDR1 SEHNR and CDR2 FQNEAQ (reference sequence). CDR3 length equals 13 residues. Trimming took 4 bases from V and 2 from J, leaving 8 bases between them.

Details on this clone: The identical CDR3 is also encoded by other nucleotide sequences in the sample. The rearrangement uses TRBV18 and TRBJ1-2; D is unclear. Trimming removed 4 bases at V and 1 base at J, with 4 bases between. Germline values: CDR1 KGHSH, CDR2 LQKENI. CDR3 size: 12 residues. The CDR3 DNA is TGTGCCAGCTCACGGGGTAACTATGGCTACACCTTC. Amino acids: CASSRGNYGYTF.

In this sample, this clone turned up once. This chain uses TRBV11-2 with TRBJ2-7, with 8 positions matching TRBD2. V trimming: 1 base; J trimming: 2 bases; junction bases outside the gene matches: 4. Per the germline V gene, CDR1 is SGHAT and CDR2 is FQNNGV. The CDR3 contains 15 residues. The CDR3 sequence is CASSLGRGGPYEQYF. The CDR3 DNA reads as TGTGCCAGCAGCTTAGGTCGGGGGGGACCCTACGAGCAGTACTTC.

The genes are TRBV6-5 and TRBJ1-5; tentatively, D is TRBD1 (6 bases). Germline-derived CDR1 and CDR2 are MNHEY and SVGAGI. V lost 2 bases, J lost 7 bases, and 12 bases lay in between. CDR3 length equals 14 residues. The chain's CDR3 is CASSYIGGRQPQHF. CDR3 nucleotides: TGTGCCAGCAGTTACATAGGGGGGAGACAGCCCCAGCATTTT.

The chain couples TRBV29-1 to TRBJ1-2, with D unclear. CDR1 is SQVTM, CDR2 ANQGSEA, per germline. The V end lost 4 bases, the J end lost 8 bases, and 11 bases lay between the germline ends. CDR3 length: 11 residues. In nucleotides, the CDR3 is TGCAGCGTTGTTCGACACCCAGGCTACACCTTC. Protein sequence: CSVVRHPGYTF.

The CDR3 coding sequence is TGTGCCAGCAGCGTCGGATACTATGGCTACACCTTC. It encodes CASSVGYYGYTF. This chain joins TRBV21-1 and TRBJ1-2. TRBV21-1 is annotated as a pseudogene. CDR3 size: 12 residues.

The chain employs TRBV7-9 and TRBJ1-5; D is possibly TRBD1 (5 bases). The germline V and J ends were trimmed by 3 bases and 5 bases, with 11 bases remaining between them. Germline V gives CDR1 SEHNR, CDR2 FQNEAQ (reference sequence). CDR3 length: 14 amino acids. Here the CDR3 DNA reads TGTGCCAGCAGCTTGGGGCGGATGGATCAGCCCCAGCATTTT. It yields the protein CASSLGRMDQPQHF.

The chain is built from TRBV16 and TRBJ1-5, with D possibly matching TRBD1 (6 bases). The V end lost 1 base, the J end lost 1 base, and 14 bases lay between the germline ends. The CDR3 extends over 17 amino acids. Germline V CDR1 and CDR2: KGHSY, FQNENV. CDR3 amino acids: CASSQFHGDNSNQPQHF. CDR3 sequence (DNA): TGTGCCAGCAGCCAATTTCACGGGGACAACAGCAATCAGCCCCAGCATTTT.

This clone came up once. This chain links TRBV28 with TRBJ1-2; no definite D call. The CDR3 runs 17 residues. V was pared by 4 bases and J by 6 bases, with 24 bases between. Germline-derived CDR1 and CDR2 are MDHEN and SYDVKM. The CDR3 spells CASSSNRWTATTDGYTF. For the CDR3, the DNA is TGTGCCAGCAGTTCCAACCGGTGGACCGCAACTACTGATGGCTACACCTTC.

Only one count was recorded for this clone. The V and J genes are TRBV9 and TRBJ1-5, with D uncertain. The ends were cut back, 4 bases at V and 6 bases at J, with 17 bases in the middle. The CDR3 contains 15 residues. Germline V CDR1 and CDR2: SGDLS, YYNGEE. The CDR3 sequence: CASSLKVQWGQPQHF. CDR3 DNA sequence: TGTGCCAGCAGCCTCAAGGTCCAATGGGGTCAGCCCCAGCATTTT.

This clone was seen a single time. CDR3: CASSQLQGVPNSPLHF. CDR3 nucleotides: TGTGCCAGCAGCCAACTACAGGGGGTCCCTAATTCACCCCTCCACTTT. The V and J genes are TRBV14 and TRBJ1-6; 8 nucleotides line up with TRBD1. The germline CDR1 and CDR2 sequences are SGHDN and FVKESK. The length of the CDR3 is 16 residues. V lost 2 bases to trimming and J lost 6 bases; unmatched junction nucleotides: 6.

This clone appeared a single time. This chain connects TRBV6-2 or TRBV6-3 to TRBJ2-7; D gene unclear. V gave up 2 bases and J gave up 2 bases, with 7 bases separating them. CDR3 length: 13 residues. Germline CDR1 and CDR2: MNHEY and SVGEGT. The CDR3 here is CASSYRRTYEQYF. CDR3 DNA sequence: TGTGCCAGCAGTTACCGCAGGACCTACGAGCAGTACTTC.